This T cell receptor (beta chain) is drawn from a study of blood T cell repertoires in COVID-19. Background on the study: From the United States, Italy and Spain came samples of acute and convalescent COVID-19. The cDNA or gDNA used as material had been derived from T cells, B-cell-depleted T cells, or PBMCs.

The CDR3 runs to 14 residues. V lost 4 bases and J 4 bases, leaving 14 bases between the germline ends. Germline-derived CDR1 and CDR2 are KGHSH and LQKENI. Original processing methods: Reference gene primer amplification yielded estimated nucleated cell counts. Generated by immunoSEQ multiplex PCR, the TCRdb table keeps only in-frame clones and is missing some. V, J and clone size are taken as reported in that table, and D and trimming were inferred from the DNA itself. The table has about 110,000 clones, approximately 85% seen once; the top ten hold 4.1%. Material for sequencing was peripheral blood. The receptor comes from a man in his fifties or sixties with acute or convalescent COVID-19. This chain links TRBV18 with TRBJ2-7, with a tentative D call TRBD1 (5 bases). Here the CDR3 reads CASSLKTGAYEQYF. For the CDR3, the DNA is TGTGCCAGCTCACTGAAAACAGGAGCGTACGAGCAGTACTTC.